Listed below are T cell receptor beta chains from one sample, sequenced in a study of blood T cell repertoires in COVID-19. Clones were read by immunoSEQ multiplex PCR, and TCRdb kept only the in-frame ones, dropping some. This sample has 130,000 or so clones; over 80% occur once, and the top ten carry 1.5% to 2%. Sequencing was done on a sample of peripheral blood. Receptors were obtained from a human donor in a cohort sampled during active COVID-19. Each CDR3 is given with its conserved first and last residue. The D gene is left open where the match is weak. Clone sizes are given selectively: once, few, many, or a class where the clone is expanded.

DNA: TGTGCCAGCAGCCAAAGGGACTACCAAGAGACCCAGTACTTC
CDR3: CASSQRDYQETQYF
V: TRBV3-1/TRBV3-2
J: TRBJ2-5
size: NA
D: NA

DNA: TGCGCCAGCAGCGTGGGCCTTACTAGCCCAGAGACCCAGTACTTC
CDR3: CASSVGLTSPETQYF
V: TRBV5-1
J: TRBJ2-5
size: NA
D: NA

DNA: TGCGCCAGCAGCTTGGCGGGGGGGTCGCGAAACACCATATATTTT
CDR3: CASSLAGGSRNTIYF
V: TRBV5-1
J: TRBJ1-3
size: NA
D: NA

DNA: TGTGCCAGCAGTTTCGGGGGGAATCAGCCCCAGCATTTT
CDR3: CASSFGGNQPQHF
V: TRBV12-3/TRBV12-4
J: TRBJ1-5
size: NA
D: NA

DNA: TGTGCCAGCAGCCATAGCGACAGGGACACTGAAGCTTTCTTT
CDR3: CASSHSDRDTEAFF
V: TRBV3-1/TRBV3-2
J: TRBJ1-1
size: NA
D: TRBD1

DNA: TGTGCCATCAGTGACCTTTACGAGCAGTACTTC
CDR3: CAISDLYEQYF
V: TRBV10-3
J: TRBJ2-7
size: few
D: NA

DNA: TGTGCCAGCAGCCAAGATTTGGAGGGCCACGGCACAGATACGCAGTATTTT
CDR3: CASSQDLEGHGTDTQYF
V: TRBV3-1/TRBV3-2
J: TRBJ2-3
size: few
D: NA

DNA: TGTGCCAGCAGTACCCGACAGGGCGGGGATCAGCCCCAGCATTTT
CDR3: CASSTRQGGDQPQHF
V: TRBV28
J: TRBJ1-5
size: few
D: TRBD1

DNA: TGTGCCATCAGTGAGTCGGGCCCAGATAATTCACCCCTCCACTTT
CDR3: CAISESGPDNSPLHF
V: TRBV10-3
J: TRBJ1-6
size: NA
D: NA

DNA: TGTGCCAGCAGCTTGCGACAGGGGGCGGCTGAAGCTTTCTTT
CDR3: CASSLRQGAAEAFF
V: TRBV5-4
J: TRBJ1-1
size: few
D: TRBD1

DNA: TGTGCCAGCAGCGTAGAGGGGGGACCGGGACTAGCGGGAGTAAGGTCCTACAATGAGCAGTTCTTC
CDR3: CASSVEGGPGLAGVRSYNEQFF
V: TRBV9
J: TRBJ2-1
size: NA
D: TRBD2

DNA: TGTGCCAGCAGTGAAAATTTTGGGGGCGGTGAAGCTTTCTTT
CDR3: CASSENFGGGEAFF
V: TRBV25-1
J: TRBJ1-1
size: once
D: NA

DNA: TGTGCCAGCACACAGGGACAGGGCCAAAACATTCAGTACTTC
CDR3: CASTQGQGQNIQYF
V: TRBV28
J: TRBJ2-4
size: NA
D: TRBD1

DNA: TGCGCCAGCAGATGGCAGGGACAGGGGGACCAGCCCCAGCATTTT
CDR3: CASRWQGQGDQPQHF
V: TRBV23-1
J: TRBJ1-5
size: NA
D: TRBD1

DNA: TGTGCCAGCTCCCAATCCGGGACAGTTTTGCAAGAGACCCAGTACTTC
CDR3: CASSQSGTVLQETQYF
V: TRBV28
J: TRBJ2-5
size: few
D: TRBD1

DNA: TGTGCCAGCAGTGCAGGGGGCGCTGGCAATCAGCCCCAGCATTTT
CDR3: CASSAGGAGNQPQHF
V: TRBV28
J: TRBJ1-5
size: NA
D: TRBD1

DNA: TGCGCCAGCAGCCAAGAAAGAGCGGGAGGGCCTGGCACAGATACGCAGTATTTT
CDR3: CASSQERAGGPGTDTQYF
V: TRBV4-3
J: TRBJ2-3
size: NA
D: TRBD2

DNA: TGCGCCAGCAGCCAGCGGGAGGGCCAATACGAGCAGTACTTC
CDR3: CASSQREGQYEQYF
V: TRBV4-1
J: TRBJ2-7
size: few
D: TRBD2

DNA: TGTGCCAGCAGCTTGGGGGCCACAGATACGCAGTATTTT
CDR3: CASSLGATDTQYF
V: TRBV5-6
J: TRBJ2-3
size: NA
D: NA

DNA: TGTGCCAGCAGCTTCCCGGGACAGGGTCGGGGCGAAGCTTTCTTT
CDR3: CASSFPGQGRGEAFF
V: TRBV27
J: TRBJ1-1
size: NA
D: TRBD1

DNA: TGTGCCAGTAGTACTTGGGCAGCAGCTAACTATGGCTACACCTTC
CDR3: CASSTWAAANYGYTF
V: TRBV19
J: TRBJ1-2
size: once
D: NA

DNA: TGTGCCAGCAGTTGGGACATCACAGATACGCAGTATTTT
CDR3: CASSWDITDTQYF
V: TRBV2
J: TRBJ2-3
size: NA
D: NA

DNA: TGTGCCAGCAGTCCGGACACCTATAGCAATCAGCCCCAGCATTTT
CDR3: CASSPDTYSNQPQHF
V: TRBV2
J: TRBJ1-5
size: NA
D: NA

DNA: TGTGCCAGCAGTTACTCAGGGGAACCACCCCTCCACTTT
CDR3: CASSYSGEPPLHF
V: TRBV6-5
J: TRBJ1-6
size: once
D: NA

DNA: TGTGCCAGCATACCTAGCGGTTACAATGAGCAGTTCTTC
CDR3: CASIPSGYNEQFF
V: TRBV6-5
J: TRBJ2-1
size: NA
D: TRBD2

DNA: TGTGCCAGCAGTGATGCCATTGCCGGGGACATTCAGTACTTC
CDR3: CASSDAIAGDIQYF
V: TRBV2
J: TRBJ2-4
size: NA
D: NA

DNA: TGTGCCAGCAGCGTAGACAGAATAAGCACAGATACGCAGTATTTT
CDR3: CASSVDRISTDTQYF
V: TRBV9
J: TRBJ2-3
size: NA
D: NA

DNA: TGTGCCAGCGGTGTCCAGGGGAGGGGGCAGCCCCAGCATTTT
CDR3: CASGVQGRGQPQHF
V: TRBV28
J: TRBJ1-5
size: NA
D: NA

DNA: TGTGCCAGCTCACGGACTAGCGGGATCCTGCGGGAGGCAGATACGCAGTATTTT
CDR3: CASSRTSGILREADTQYF
V: TRBV18
J: TRBJ2-3
size: NA
D: TRBD2

DNA: TGTGCCAGCAGCTTAGAGGGAGGGAATTCACCCCTCCACTTT
CDR3: CASSLEGGNSPLHF
V: TRBV7-9
J: TRBJ1-6
size: once
D: NA

DNA: TGTGCCAGCAGCTTGCGGAGGCTAGCGGGGGGTGATGAGCAGTTCTTC
CDR3: CASSLRRLAGGDEQFF
V: TRBV5-6
J: TRBJ2-1
size: once
D: TRBD2

DNA: TGTGCCAGCAGCCAGGACAGGCCCCTATATGGCTACACCTTC
CDR3: CASSQDRPLYGYTF
V: TRBV3-1/TRBV3-2
J: TRBJ1-2
size: NA
D: TRBD1

DNA: TGTGCCAGCAGCCGAGACATAGCGGAAGTTCCTTATGAGCAGTACTTC
CDR3: CASSRDIAEVPYEQYF
V: TRBV7-9
J: TRBJ2-7
size: NA
D: NA

DNA: TGTGCCAGCAGTCTAGCGGGAGGGATGATGGACTCCTACAATGAGCAGTTCTTC
CDR3: CASSLAGGMMDSYNEQFF
V: TRBV27
J: TRBJ2-1
size: NA
D: TRBD2

DNA: TGTGCCAGCAGCTTGGCTCTAGCGGGAGAAGACGAGCAGTTCTTC
CDR3: CASSLALAGEDEQFF
V: TRBV5-4
J: TRBJ2-1
size: once
D: TRBD2

DNA: TGCGCCAGCAGCCAAGATTTGCAGCGCCCGAACACTGAAGCTTTCTTT
CDR3: CASSQDLQRPNTEAFF
V: TRBV4-3
J: TRBJ1-1
size: NA
D: NA

DNA: TGTGCCAGCAGTTCAGGAGGACCTAACTATGGCTACACCTTC
CDR3: CASSSGGPNYGYTF
V: TRBV27
J: TRBJ1-2
size: NA
D: NA

DNA: TGCGCCAGCAGTCGGAGGGGGGGCCTAGACCCAGATACGCAGTATTTT
CDR3: CASSRRGGLDPDTQYF
V: TRBV4-1
J: TRBJ2-3
size: NA
D: NA

DNA: TGTGCCAGCACCAGGGGCTATCGAGGGGGCTACGAGCAGTACTTC
CDR3: CASTRGYRGGYEQYF
V: TRBV28
J: TRBJ2-7
size: few
D: NA

DNA: TGTGCCAGCAGCCACGGACAGGGGGGTTCACCCCTCCACTTT
CDR3: CASSHGQGGSPLHF
V: TRBV3-1/TRBV3-2
J: TRBJ1-6
size: NA
D: TRBD1

DNA: TGCGCCAGCAGTTCGTTAGGGGCCGACACTGAAGCTTTCTTT
CDR3: CASSSLGADTEAFF
V: TRBV5-1
J: TRBJ1-1
size: NA
D: NA

DNA: TGTGCCAGCAGCTTACTGCAGGTGACCTCCTACGAGCAGTACTTC
CDR3: CASSLLQVTSYEQYF
V: TRBV11-2
J: TRBJ2-7
size: NA
D: NA

DNA: TGTGCCAGCTCATCGGGGACAGAAAATGAAAAACTGTTTTTT
CDR3: CASSSGTENEKLFF
V: TRBV18
J: TRBJ1-4
size: NA
D: TRBD1

DNA: TGTGCCAGCAGACCAACATCGACCGGGGAGCTGTTTTTT
CDR3: CASRPTSTGELFF
V: TRBV12-3/TRBV12-4
J: TRBJ2-2
size: NA
D: NA

DNA: TGTGCCAGCAGCCCGATGGGGAGGGGCGAAGCTAATGAAAAACTGTTTTTT
CDR3: CASSPMGRGEANEKLFF
V: TRBV14
J: TRBJ1-4
size: NA
D: NA

DNA: TGTGCCAGCAGCGATCGGGAGCTGTCTCGGGGACTAGCGGGAGGCGTTCGTTCTCGGAATGAGCAGTTCTTC
CDR3: CASSDRELSRGLAGGVRSRNEQFF
V: TRBV9
J: TRBJ2-1
size: NA
D: TRBD2

DNA: TGTGCCAGCAGCCCGAGGAGTCAAGAGACCCAGTACTTC
CDR3: CASSPRSQETQYF
V: TRBV7-3
J: TRBJ2-5
size: once
D: NA

DNA: TGTGCCAGCAGTGAAATCGGGGGAGGGGGCTATAATTCACCCCTCCACTTT
CDR3: CASSEIGGGGYNSPLHF
V: TRBV2
J: TRBJ1-6
size: NA
D: NA

DNA: TGTGCCAGCTCAACGGGCAGGGGTCTAAACTATGGCTACACCTTC
CDR3: CASSTGRGLNYGYTF
V: TRBV18
J: TRBJ1-2
size: NA
D: NA

DNA: TGTGCCAGCAGCTTAAGTACTAGCGGGAGCAATGAGCAGTTCTTC
CDR3: CASSLSTSGSNEQFF
V: TRBV7-3
J: TRBJ2-1
size: NA
D: TRBD2

DNA: TGTGCCAGCAGTCGGGGGACAGTATCCTACAATGAGCAGTTCTTC
CDR3: CASSRGTVSYNEQFF
V: TRBV6-5
J: TRBJ2-1
size: NA
D: NA

DNA: TGCGCCAGCAGCTTGGCCCAATCCCAGACAAACTATGGCTACACCTTC
CDR3: CASSLAQSQTNYGYTF
V: TRBV5-1
J: TRBJ1-2
size: NA
D: NA

DNA: TGCAGCGTTCGGGGACTTGCCGGTCAGCCCCAGCATTTT
CDR3: CSVRGLAGQPQHF
V: TRBV29-1
J: TRBJ1-5
size: NA
D: NA